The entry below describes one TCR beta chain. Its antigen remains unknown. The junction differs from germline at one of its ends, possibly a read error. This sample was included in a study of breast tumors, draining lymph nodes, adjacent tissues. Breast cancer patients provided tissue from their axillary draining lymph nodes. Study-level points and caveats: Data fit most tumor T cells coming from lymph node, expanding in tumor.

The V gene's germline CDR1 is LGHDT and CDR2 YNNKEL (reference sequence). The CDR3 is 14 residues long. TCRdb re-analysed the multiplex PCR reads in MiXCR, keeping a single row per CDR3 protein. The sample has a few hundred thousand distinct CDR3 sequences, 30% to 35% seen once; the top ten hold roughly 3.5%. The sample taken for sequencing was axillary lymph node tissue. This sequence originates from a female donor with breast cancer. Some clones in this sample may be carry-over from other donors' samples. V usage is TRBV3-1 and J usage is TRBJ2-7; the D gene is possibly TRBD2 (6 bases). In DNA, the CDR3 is TGTGCCAGCAGCCAACGGCGGGGTTCCTACGGGCAGTACTTC. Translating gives CASSQRRGSYGQYF.